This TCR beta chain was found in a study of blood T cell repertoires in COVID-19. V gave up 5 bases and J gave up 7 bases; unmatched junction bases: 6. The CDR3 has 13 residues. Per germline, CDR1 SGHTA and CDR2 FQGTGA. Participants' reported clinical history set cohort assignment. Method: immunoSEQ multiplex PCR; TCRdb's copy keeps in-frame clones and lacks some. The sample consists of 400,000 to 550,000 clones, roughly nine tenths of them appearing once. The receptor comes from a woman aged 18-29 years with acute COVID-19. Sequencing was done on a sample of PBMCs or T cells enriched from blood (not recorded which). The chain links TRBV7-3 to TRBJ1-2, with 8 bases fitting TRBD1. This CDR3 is CASSKDRDSGYTF. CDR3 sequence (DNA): TGTGCCAGCAGCAAGGACAGGGACTCTGGCTACACCTTC.